This section outlines one T cell receptor (beta chain) sequence together with its context. The repertoire was sequenced with immunoSEQ multiplex PCR; TCRdb's copy has only in-frame clones and lacks some. The table has under 75,000 clones, 65% to 90% seen once. CDR1 and CDR2 (germline): LGHDT, YNNKEL (reference sequence). V was shortened by 1 base and J by 1 base, with 11 bases between the two germline ends. CDR3 length: 16 amino acids. This record comes from a study of control samples from healthy donors and cancer patients. This receptor was taken from a man aged 35 to 55 in good health. The genes are TRBV3-1 (or the pseudogene TRBV3-2) and TRBJ2-4; D may be TRBD2 (5 bases). Sequencing was performed on blood. CDR3 loop: CASSQGTSGAKNIQYF. The CDR3 nucleotides read TGTGCCAGCAGCCAAGGAACGTCGGGGGCCAAAAACATTCAGTACTTC.